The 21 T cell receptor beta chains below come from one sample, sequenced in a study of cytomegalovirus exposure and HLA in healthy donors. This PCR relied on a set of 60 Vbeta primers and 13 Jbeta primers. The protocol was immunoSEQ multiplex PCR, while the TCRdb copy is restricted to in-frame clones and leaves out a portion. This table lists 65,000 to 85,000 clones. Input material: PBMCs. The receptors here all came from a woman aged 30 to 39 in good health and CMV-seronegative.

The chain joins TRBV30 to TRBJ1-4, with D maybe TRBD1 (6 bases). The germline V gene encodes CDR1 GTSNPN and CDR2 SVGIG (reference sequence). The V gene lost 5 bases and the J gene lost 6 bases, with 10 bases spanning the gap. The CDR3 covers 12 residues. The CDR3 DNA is TGTGCCTGGGAACAGGGAGATGAAAAACTGTTTTTT. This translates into CAWEQGDEKLFF.

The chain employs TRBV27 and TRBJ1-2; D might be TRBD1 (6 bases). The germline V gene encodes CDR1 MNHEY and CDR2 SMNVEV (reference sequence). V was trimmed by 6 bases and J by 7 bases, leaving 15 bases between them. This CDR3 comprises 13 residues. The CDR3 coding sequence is TGTGCCAGCAGGGACAGCTCTCAAGGTGGCTACACCTTC. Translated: CASRDSSQGGYTF.

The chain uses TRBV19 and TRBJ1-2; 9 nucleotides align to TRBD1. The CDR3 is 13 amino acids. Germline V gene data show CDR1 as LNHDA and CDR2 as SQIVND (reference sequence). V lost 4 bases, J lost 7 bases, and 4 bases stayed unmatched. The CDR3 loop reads CASSTGQGSGYTF. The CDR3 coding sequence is TGTGCCAGTAGTACCGGACAGGGGAGTGGCTACACCTTC. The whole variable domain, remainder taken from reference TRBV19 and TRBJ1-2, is DGGITQSPKYLFRKEGQNVTLSCEQNLNHDAMYWYRQDPGQGLRLIYYSQIVNDFQKGDIAEGYSVSREKKESFPLTVTSAQKNPTAFYLCASSTGQGSGYTFGSGTRLTVV.

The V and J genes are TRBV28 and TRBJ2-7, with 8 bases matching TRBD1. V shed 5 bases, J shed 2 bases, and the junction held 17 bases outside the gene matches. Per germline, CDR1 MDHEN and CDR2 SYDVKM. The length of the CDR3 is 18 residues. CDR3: CASSPGSLTGGRPYEQYF. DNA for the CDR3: TGTGCCAGCAGTCCTGGGTCCTTAACAGGGGGGAGACCCTACGAGCAGTACTTC.

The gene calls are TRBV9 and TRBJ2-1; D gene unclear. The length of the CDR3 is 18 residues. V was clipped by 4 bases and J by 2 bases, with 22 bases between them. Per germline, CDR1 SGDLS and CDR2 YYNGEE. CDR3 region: CASSPSHLTSPAYNEQFF. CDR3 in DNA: TGTGCCAGCAGCCCCTCTCACCTCACGAGCCCTGCCTACAATGAGCAGTTCTTC. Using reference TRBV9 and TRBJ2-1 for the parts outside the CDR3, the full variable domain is DSGVTQTPKHLITATGQRVTLRCSPRSGDLSVYWYQQSLDQGLQFLIQYYNGEERAKGNILERFSAQQFPDLHSELNLSSLELGDSALYFCASSPSHLTSPAYNEQFFGPGTRLTVL.

The CDR3 region is CASSRRETVGKNIQYF. Here the CDR3 DNA reads TGTGCCAGCAGCCGACGGGAAACGGTTGGCAAAAACATTCAGTACTTC. The rearrangement joins TRBV7-2 to TRBJ2-4; TRBD2 is a possible D gene (5 bases). Germline V CDR1 and CDR2: SGHTA, FQGNSA. V lost 5 bases to trimming and J lost 3 bases, with 17 bases between them. This CDR3 comprises 16 residues.

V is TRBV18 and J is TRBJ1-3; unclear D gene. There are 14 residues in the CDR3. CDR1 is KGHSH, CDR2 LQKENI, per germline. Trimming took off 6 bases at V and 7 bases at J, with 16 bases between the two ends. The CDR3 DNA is TGTGCCAGCTCGAACGATGGTCTCGGGAACACCATATATTTT. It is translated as CASSNDGLGNTIYF.

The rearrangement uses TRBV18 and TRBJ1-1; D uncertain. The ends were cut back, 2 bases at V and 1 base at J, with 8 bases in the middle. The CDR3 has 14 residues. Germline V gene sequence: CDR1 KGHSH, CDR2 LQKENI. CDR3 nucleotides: TGTGCCAGCTCACCAAACCAGAAGAACACTGAAGCTTTCTTT. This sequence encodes CASSPNQKNTEAFF.

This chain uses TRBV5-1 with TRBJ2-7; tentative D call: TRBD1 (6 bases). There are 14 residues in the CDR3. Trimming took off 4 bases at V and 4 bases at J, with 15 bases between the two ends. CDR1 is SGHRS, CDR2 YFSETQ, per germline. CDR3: CASSPTPDRYEQYF. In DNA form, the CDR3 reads TGCGCCAGCAGCCCCACCCCCGACAGGTACGAGCAGTACTTC.

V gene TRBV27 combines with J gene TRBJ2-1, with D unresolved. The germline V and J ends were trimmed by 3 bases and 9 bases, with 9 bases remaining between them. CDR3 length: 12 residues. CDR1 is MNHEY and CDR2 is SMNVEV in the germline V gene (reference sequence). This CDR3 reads CASSFGVGEQFF. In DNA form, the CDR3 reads TGTGCCAGCAGTTTTGGAGTCGGTGAGCAGTTCTTC.

CDR3 amino acids: CSVDSDGLAGVGTDTQYF. The CDR3 nucleotides read TGCAGCGTCGACTCCGATGGGCTAGCGGGAGTCGGCACAGATACGCAGTATTTT. The rearrangement joins TRBV29-1 to TRBJ2-3; 10 nucleotides align to TRBD2. The CDR3 extends over 18 amino acids. The ends lost 6 bases at V and 1 base at J; junction bases unmatched: 16. From germline, CDR1 is SQVTM and CDR2 ANQGSEA.

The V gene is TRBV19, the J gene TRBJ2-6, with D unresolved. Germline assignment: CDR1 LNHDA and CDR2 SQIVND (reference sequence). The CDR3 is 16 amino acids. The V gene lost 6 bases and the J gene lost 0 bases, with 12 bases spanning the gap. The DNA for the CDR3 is TGTGCCAGTAGCCCCCTCAGGCCCTCTGGGGCCAACGTCCTGACTTTC. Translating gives CASSPLRPSGANVLTF.

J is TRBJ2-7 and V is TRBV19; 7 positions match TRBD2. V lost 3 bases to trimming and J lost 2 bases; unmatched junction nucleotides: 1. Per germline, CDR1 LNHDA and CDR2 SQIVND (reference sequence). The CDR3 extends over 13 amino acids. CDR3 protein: CASSMGGAYEQYF. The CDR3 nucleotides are TGTGCCAGTAGTATGGGAGGGGCCTACGAGCAGTACTTC.

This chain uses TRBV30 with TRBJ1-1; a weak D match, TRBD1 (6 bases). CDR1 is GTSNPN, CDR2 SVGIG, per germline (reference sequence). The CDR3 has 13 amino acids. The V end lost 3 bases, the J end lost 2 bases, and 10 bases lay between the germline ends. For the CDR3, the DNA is TGTGCCTGGAGGGTGACAGGTAACACTGAAGCTTTCTTT. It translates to CAWRVTGNTEAFF.

CDR3 DNA sequence: TGTGCCAGCAGTGACCCGGGACAGTCGGAAAAACTGTTTTTT. It translates to CASSDPGQSEKLFF. The J gene is TRBJ1-4, the V gene TRBV6-1; 7 bases agree with TRBD1. Per germline, CDR1 MNHNS and CDR2 SASEGT. The CDR3 loop spans 14 amino acids. Trimming at V came to 3 bases and at J to 8 bases, leaving 6 bases not matched to a gene.

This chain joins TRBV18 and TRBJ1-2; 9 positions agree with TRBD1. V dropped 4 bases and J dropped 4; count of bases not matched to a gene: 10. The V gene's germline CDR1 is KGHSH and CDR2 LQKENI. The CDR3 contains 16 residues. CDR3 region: CASSQGSGQGGYGYTF. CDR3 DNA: TGTGCCAGCTCACAAGGATCGGGACAGGGAGGCTATGGCTACACCTTC.

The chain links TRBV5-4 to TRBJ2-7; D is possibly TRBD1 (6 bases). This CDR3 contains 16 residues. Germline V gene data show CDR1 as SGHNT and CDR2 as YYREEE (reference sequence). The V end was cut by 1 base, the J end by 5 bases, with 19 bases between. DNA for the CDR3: TGTGCCAGCAGCTTGTATAATGCACAGGGCATCGACGAGCAGTACTTC. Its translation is CASSLYNAQGIDEQYF. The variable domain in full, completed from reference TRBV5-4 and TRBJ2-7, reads ETGVTQSPTHLIKTRGQQVTLRCSSQSGHNTVSWYQQALGQGPQFIFQYYREEENGRGNFPPRFSGLQFPNYSSELNVNALELDDSALYLCASSLYNAQGIDEQYFGPGTRLTVT.

CDR3 sequence reads: CASSQEFSGRAGVETQYF. The CDR3 DNA reads as TGCGCCAGCAGCCAAGAGTTTAGCGGGAGGGCCGGGGTGGAGACCCAGTACTTC. This chain links TRBV4-1 with TRBJ2-5, with 11 bases aligning to TRBD2. The V segment lost 0 bases and the J segment 5 bases; nucleotides outside the gene matches: 11. Germline CDR1 and CDR2: MGHRA and YSYEKL. This CDR3 contains 18 residues.

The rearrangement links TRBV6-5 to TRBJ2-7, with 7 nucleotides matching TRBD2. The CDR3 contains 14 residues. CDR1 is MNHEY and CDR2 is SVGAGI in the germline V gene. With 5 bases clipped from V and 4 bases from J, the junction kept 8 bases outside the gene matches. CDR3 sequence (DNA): TGTGCCAGCAGTGTCGGCGGGGGAGTATACGAGCAGTACTTC. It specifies CASSVGGGVYEQYF.

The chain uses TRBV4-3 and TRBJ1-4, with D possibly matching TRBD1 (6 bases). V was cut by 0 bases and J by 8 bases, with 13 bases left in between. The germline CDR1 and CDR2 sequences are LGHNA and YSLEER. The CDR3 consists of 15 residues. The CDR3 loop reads CASSQDPDRKEKLFF. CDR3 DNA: TGCGCCAGCAGCCAAGATCCCGACAGGAAGGAAAAACTGTTTTTT.

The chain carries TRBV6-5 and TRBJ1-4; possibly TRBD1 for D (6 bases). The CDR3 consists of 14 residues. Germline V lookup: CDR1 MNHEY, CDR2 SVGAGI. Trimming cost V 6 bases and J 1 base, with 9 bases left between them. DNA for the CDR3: TGTGCCAGCAGACAGGGTATAACTAATGAAAAACTGTTTTTT. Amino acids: CASRQGITNEKLFF.